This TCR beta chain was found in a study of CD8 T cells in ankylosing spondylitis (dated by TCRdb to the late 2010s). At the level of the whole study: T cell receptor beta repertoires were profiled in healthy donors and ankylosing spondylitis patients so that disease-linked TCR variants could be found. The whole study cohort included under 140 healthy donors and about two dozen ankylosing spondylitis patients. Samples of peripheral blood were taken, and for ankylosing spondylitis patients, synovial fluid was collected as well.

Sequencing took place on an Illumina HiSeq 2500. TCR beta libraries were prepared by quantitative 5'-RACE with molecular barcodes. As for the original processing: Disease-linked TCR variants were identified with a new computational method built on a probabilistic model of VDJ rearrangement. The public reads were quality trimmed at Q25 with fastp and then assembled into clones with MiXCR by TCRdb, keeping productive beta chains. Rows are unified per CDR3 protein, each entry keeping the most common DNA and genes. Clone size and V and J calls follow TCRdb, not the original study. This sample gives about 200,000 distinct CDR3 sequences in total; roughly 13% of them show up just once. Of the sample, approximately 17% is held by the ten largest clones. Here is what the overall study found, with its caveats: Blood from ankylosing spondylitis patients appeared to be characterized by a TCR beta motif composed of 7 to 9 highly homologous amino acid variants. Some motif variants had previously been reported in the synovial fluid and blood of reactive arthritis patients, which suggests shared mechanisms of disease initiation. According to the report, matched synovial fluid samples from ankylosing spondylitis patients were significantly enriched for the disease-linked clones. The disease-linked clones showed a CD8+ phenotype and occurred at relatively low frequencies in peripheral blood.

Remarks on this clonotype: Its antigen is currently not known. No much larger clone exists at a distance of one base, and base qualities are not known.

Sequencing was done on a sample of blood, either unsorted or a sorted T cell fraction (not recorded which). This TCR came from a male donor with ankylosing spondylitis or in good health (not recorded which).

The CDR3 has the sequence CASSPIVAGSNTDTQYF. In nucleotides, the sequence is TGTGCCAGCAGCCCTATCGTAGCGGGGTCCAACACAGATACGCAGTATTTT. The chain joins TRBV11-2 to TRBJ2-3; the central 8 bases match TRBD2. Germline trimming: 5 bases from V, 2 bases from J; junction bases outside gene matches: 12. In the germline V gene, CDR1 corresponds to SGHAT and CDR2 to FQNNGV. The CDR3, cysteine through phenylalanine, is 17 amino acids long. The entry retains the CDR3 DNA only, 51 bases that are in frame from base 1.